This T cell receptor beta chain is drawn from a study of shared clonotypes between healthy human individuals. This clone has just a few counts. What it recognizes is unknown. The authors split each subset's genomic DNA evenly across several immunoSEQ plates. Measured with immunoSEQ multiplex PCR; TCRdb has only the in-frame clones, and not every one. This sample yields over 400,000 clones, of which about 72% are seen a single time; 12% belongs to the top ten. Study outcomes and limitations: The authors sampled blood alone, and tissue repertoires likely differ.

The sample was PBMCs. The TCR sequence derives from a woman aged 40 to 49 in good health. Some clones in this sample may be carry-over from other donors' samples.

The CDR3 loop is CATSRGRGTGSYEQYF. The CDR3 DNA reads as TGTGCCACCAGCAGAGGTCGCGGGACCGGTTCCTACGAGCAGTACTTC. This chain connects TRBV15 to TRBJ2-5, with D perhaps TRBD2 (6 bases). Gene TRBJ2-7 matches the end of the DNA better, so the J call may be wrong. This CDR3 is 16 amino acids long. Germline loops: CDR1 LNHNV, CDR2 YYDKDF (reference sequence).